The 27 T cell receptor beta chains listed next were all sequenced from one sample in a study of shared clonotypes between healthy human individuals. Data came from immunoSEQ multiplex PCR; TCRdb stores just in-frame clones and leaves some out. The table shows more than 2,000,000 clones, with more than 90% occurring only once. Sequenced sample: naive CD4+ T cells sorted from blood. Subset described: CD45RA+ positively selected. These TCRs come from a man aged 18 to 35 in good health.

The rearrangement joins TRBV7-2 to TRBJ1-3; D is ambiguous. CDR3 size: 16 residues. V was shortened by 1 base and J by 6 bases, with 16 bases between the two germline ends. Germline V gene lookup returns CDR1 SGHTA and CDR2 FQGNSA. CDR3 sequence: CASSLGQRTLTNTIYF. The CDR3 DNA reads as TGTGCCAGCAGCTTAGGACAACGGACCTTAACAAACACCATATATTTT.

The V call is TRBV4-1, the J call TRBJ2-7; unclear D gene. CDR1 is MGHRA and CDR2 is YSYEKL in the germline V gene. This CDR3 spans 15 amino acids. V was cut by 4 bases and J by 9 bases, with 22 bases left in between. CDR3 sequence (DNA): TGCGCCAGCAGCCGGACGTCCGATCAAGAAAGAGGGCAGTACTTC. This translates into CASSRTSDQERGQYF.

As to this clone: Additional DNA sequences in this sample encode the identical CDR3. The genes are TRBV12-5 and TRBJ1-1; the D is unclear. Between the trimmed V and J ends, which lost 3 bases and 0 bases, there was a span of 5 bases. CDR1 is LGHNT and CDR2 is FRNRAP in the germline V gene. The CDR3 is made up of 13 amino acids. The CDR3 bases are TGTGCTAGTGGTTTAGGCCTGAACACTGAAGCTTTCTTT. Its translation: CASGLGLNTEAFF.

CDR3 DNA sequence: TGTGCCAGCAGCTCAGAAGCCCTCGGACAGAGAAGCAATCAGCCCCAGCATTTT. As protein: CASSSEALGQRSNQPQHF. The chain is built from TRBV7-9 and TRBJ1-5; D is possibly TRBD1 (6 bases). The V and J ends lost 4 bases and 1 base respectively, with 20 bases between them. Germline V CDR1 and CDR2: SEHNR, FQNEAQ (reference sequence). The CDR3 extends over 18 amino acids.

The V and J genes are TRBV18 and TRBJ2-3, with TRBD2 matching over 9 bases. Trimming took 3 bases from V and 4 from J; bases not matched to a gene: 5. This CDR3 spans 15 amino acids. Germline lookup yields CDR1 KGHSH and CDR2 LQKENI. Written as DNA, the CDR3 is TGTGCCAGCTCACCCTCGAGCGGGAGGTCAGATACGCAGTATTTT. This encodes CASSPSSGRSDTQYF.

The chain couples TRBV7-2 to TRBJ1-1, with TRBD1 matching over 8 bases. V shed 0 bases and J 0 bases; nucleotides not matched to a gene: 3. CDR1 is SGHTA, CDR2 FQGNSA, per germline. CDR3 length: 16 residues. The CDR3 sequence is CASSLAPTGVNTEAFF. Written as DNA, the CDR3 is TGTGCCAGCAGCTTAGCGCCGACAGGGGTGAACACTGAAGCTTTCTTT.

The rearrangement links TRBV19 to TRBJ1-1, with TRBD1 identical over 7 bases. J was trimmed by 1 base and V by 5 bases; bases with no gene match: 13. The germline V gene encodes CDR1 LNHDA and CDR2 SQIVND (reference sequence). The CDR3 has 17 residues. The DNA for the CDR3 is TGTGCCAGTAGTCGAGGGGGGACAGTGACATGGAACACTGAAGCTTTCTTT. It yields the protein CASSRGGTVTWNTEAFF.

This chain connects TRBV18 to TRBJ2-3, with D perhaps matching TRBD2 (6 bases). Germline V gene data show CDR1 as KGHSH and CDR2 as LQKENI. Trimming left V 2 bases short and J 1 base short, with 13 bases between. The CDR3 extends over 16 amino acids. CDR3 bases: TGTGCCAGCTCACCAGCCGGGACTGTACGCACAGATACGCAGTATTTT. This encodes CASSPAGTVRTDTQYF.

V and J are TRBV6-5 and TRBJ2-5; possibly TRBD2 for D (5 bases). Germline V lookup: CDR1 MNHEY, CDR2 SVGAGI. The CDR3 totals 13 residues. Trimming took 6 bases from V and 2 from J, leaving 10 bases between them. The CDR3 is CASSVRGQETQYF. The CDR3 nucleotides are TGTGCCAGCAGCGTCCGGGGTCAAGAGACCCAGTACTTC.

The chain couples TRBV19 to TRBJ2-2; 10 bases match TRBD1. The V segment lost 1 base and the J segment 6 bases; nucleotides outside the gene matches: 8. The CDR3 loop spans 17 amino acids. Germline CDR1 reads LNHDA; CDR2 reads SQIVND (reference sequence). CDR3 nucleotide sequence: TGTGCCAGTAGTATAGCCCCGACAGGGGGCTACGCCGGGGAGCTGTTTTTT. Amino acids: CASSIAPTGGYAGELFF.

As to this clone: Its ends do not fully match the called genes, so a read error is possible. The J gene is TRBJ2-3, the V gene TRBV5-1; D possibly corresponds to TRBD1 (6 bases). The CDR3 has 14 amino acids. Germline loops: CDR1 SGHRS, CDR2 YFSETQ. In DNA, the CDR3 is TGCGCCTGCAGCTTGGGACACCCCACAGATACGCAGTATTTT. Protein sequence: CACSLGHPTDTQYF. The whole variable domain, remainder taken from reference TRBV5-1 and TRBJ2-3, is KAGVTQTPRYLIKTRGQQVTLSCSPISGHRSVSWYQQTPGQGLQFLFEYFSETQRNKGNFPGRFSGRQFSNSRSEMNVSTLELGDSALYLCACSLGHPTDTQYFGPGTRLTVL.

The genes are TRBV2 and TRBJ2-1; TRBD2 aligns across 15 bases. There are 15 residues in the CDR3. V was clipped by 7 bases and J by 7 bases; unmatched bases: 5. Germline-derived CDR1 and CDR2 are SNHLY and FYNNEI. The CDR3 loop reads CASTGLAGGLNEQFF. CDR3 bases: TGTGCCAGCACTGGACTAGCGGGGGGGCTAAATGAGCAGTTCTTC.

V usage is TRBV9 and J usage is TRBJ2-3; D gene uncertain. Germline CDR1 and CDR2: SGDLS and YYNGEE. V lost 4 bases and J 6 bases, leaving 12 bases between the germline ends. This CDR3 contains 13 residues. The CDR3 sequence is CASSPQVGDTQYF. The CDR3 region has the DNA TGTGCCAGCAGCCCCCAAGTTGGGGATACGCAGTATTTT.

The chain uses TRBV2 and TRBJ1-1; a possible D gene is TRBD1 (5 bases). The CDR3 spans 13 residues. CDR1 and CDR2 from the germline V gene are SNHLY and FYNNEI. Between the trimmed V and J ends, which lost 7 bases and 4 bases, there was a span of 13 bases. The CDR3 here is CASTGVKGTEAFF. The CDR3 nucleotides are TGTGCCAGCACGGGGGTTAAGGGCACTGAAGCTTTCTTT.

This chain links TRBV7-9 with TRBJ2-7, with 7 bases identical to TRBD1. Germline CDR1 SEHNR, CDR2 FQNEAQ (reference sequence). The V and J ends lost 3 bases and 5 bases, in that order; junction bases with no gene match: 1. CDR3 length equals 12 residues. In DNA form, the CDR3 reads TGTGCCAGCAGCTTTACAGGGGACGAGCAGTACTTC. Protein sequence: CASSFTGDEQYF.

The J gene is TRBJ1-1, the V gene TRBV5-1; D may be TRBD1 (5 bases). V gave up 4 bases and J gave up 0 bases, with 10 bases separating them. The CDR3 contains 14 residues. Germline CDR1 reads SGHRS; CDR2 reads YFSETQ. CDR3 protein: CASSTGTMNTEAFF. The CDR3 nucleotides are TGCGCCAGCAGCACCGGGACGATGAACACTGAAGCTTTCTTT.

The chain is built from TRBV4-1 and TRBJ2-4; the D is unclear. Trimming shortened V by 1 base and J by 5 bases, and 12 bases separated the two germline ends. The germline CDR1 and CDR2 sequences are MGHRA and YSYEKL. The CDR3 runs to 15 residues. CDR3 coding DNA: TGCGCCAGCAGCCAAGTTTTGGGCCCCCAAAACATTCAGTACTTC. Translated, it gives CASSQVLGPQNIQYF.

With respect to this clone: Other DNA sequences of this sample code for an identical CDR3. The CDR3: CASSPPRLAGTDTQYF. CDR3 DNA: TGTGCCAGCTCACCGCCGCGACTAGCGGGCACAGATACGCAGTATTTT. The chain joins TRBV18 to TRBJ2-3, with 9 bases matching TRBD2. Germline lookup yields CDR1 KGHSH and CDR2 LQKENI. This CDR3 is 16 amino acids long. V lost 3 bases, J lost 1 base, and 5 bases stayed unmatched.

This chain connects TRBV18 to TRBJ2-1; 8 positions agree with TRBD2. CDR3 length equals 15 residues. CDR1 and CDR2 (germline): KGHSH, LQKENI. Trimming cost V 1 base and J 10 bases; bases outside gene matches: 9. The CDR3 here is CASSPQSSGLQEQFF. The CDR3 nucleotides read TGTGCCAGCTCACCACAGTCTAGCGGGCTTCAAGAGCAGTTCTTC.

With regard to this clone: This sample also contains other DNA sequences that code for the same CDR3. The chain employs TRBV28 and TRBJ1-5; D gene ambiguous. CDR3 length: 10 residues. Trimming left V 8 bases short and J 4 bases short, with 3 bases between. Germline V CDR1 and CDR2: MDHEN, SYDVKM. Here the CDR3 reads CASGNQPQHF. CDR3 nucleotide sequence: TGTGCCAGCGGTAATCAGCCCCAGCATTTT.

This chain connects TRBV6-5 to TRBJ1-1; weak D call: TRBD1 (6 bases). Per germline, CDR1 MNHEY and CDR2 SVGAGI. The CDR3 consists of 13 residues. V gave up 0 bases and J gave up 11 bases, with 13 bases separating them. DNA of the CDR3: TGTGCCAGCAGTTACTCCAAGGGGGTCTCGGCTTTCTTT. Amino acid sequence: CASSYSKGVSAFF.

J is TRBJ2-7 and V is TRBV10-3; D is ambiguous. With 3 bases removed from V and 8 bases from J, the gap between germline ends came to 8 bases. Germline V gene sequence: CDR1 ENHRY, CDR2 SYGVKD. The CDR3 spans 11 residues. CDR3: CAISESIQQYF. CDR3 bases: TGTGCCATCAGTGAATCAATCCAGCAGTACTTC.

The chain carries TRBV28 and TRBJ1-3; no definite D call. The CDR3 is 18 residues long. Germline V gene lookup returns CDR1 MDHEN and CDR2 SYDVKM. Trimming took off 3 bases at V and 0 bases at J, with 18 bases between the two ends. The CDR3 DNA is TGTGCCAGCAGTTTTTATACCGGGAGTGTCGCCTCTGGAAACACCATATATTTT. Translated, it gives CASSFYTGSVASGNTIYF. The complete variable domain, with remaining parts taken from reference TRBV28 and TRBJ1-3, reads DVKVTQSSRYLVKRTGEKVFLECVQDMDHENMFWYRQDPGLGLRLIYFSYDVKMKEKGDIPEGYSVSREKKERFSLILESASTNQTSMYLCASSFYTGSVASGNTIYFGEGSWLTVV.

The chain links TRBV19 to TRBJ1-3; D not certain. V gave up 4 bases and J gave up 2 bases, with 12 bases separating them. Germline V gene data show CDR1 as LNHDA and CDR2 as SQIVND (reference sequence). The CDR3 sequence is 15 residues long. CDR3 sequence: CASSTRDDAGNTIYF. The CDR3 region has the DNA TGTGCCAGTAGTACAAGGGATGACGCTGGAAACACCATATATTTT.

The genes are TRBV30 and TRBJ2-4, with a possible D match to TRBD1 (7 bases). The V and J ends lost 2 bases and 7 bases respectively, with 15 bases between them. Germline CDR1 is GTSNPN and CDR2 is SVGIG (reference sequence). This CDR3 contains 14 residues. CDR3 sequence (DNA): TGTGCCTGGAGTCCCTATTCAGGGGGGAACATTCAGTACTTC. Translating it yields CAWSPYSGGNIQYF. The entire variable domain, with the rest obtained from reference TRBV30 and TRBJ2-4, is as follows: SQTIHQWPATLVQPVGSPLSLECTVEGTSNPNLYWYRQAAGRGLQLLFYSVGIGQISSEVPQNLSASRPQDRQFILSSKKLLLSDSGFYLCAWSPYSGGNIQYFGAGTRLSVL.

The rearrangement links TRBV5-4 to TRBJ2-7; D might be TRBD2 (7 bases). The CDR3 is 15 residues long. Per the germline V gene, CDR1 is SGHNT and CDR2 is YYREEE (reference sequence). The V gene lost 4 bases and the J gene lost 7 bases, with 21 bases spanning the gap. Here the CDR3 reads CASSNTGRVVGEQYF. CDR3 sequence (DNA): TGTGCCAGCAGCAACACAGGGAGGGTGGTAGGGGAGCAGTACTTC.

The chain couples TRBV5-8 to TRBJ2-2; D is uncertain. Between the trimmed V and J ends, which lost 3 bases and 1 base, there was a span of 7 bases. The CDR3 spans 14 residues. Germline V gene sequence: CDR1 SGHTS, CDR2 YDEGEE. The CDR3 loop reads CASSSRQNTGELFF. CDR3 DNA sequence: TGTGCCAGCAGCTCCAGACAGAACACCGGGGAGCTGTTTTTT.